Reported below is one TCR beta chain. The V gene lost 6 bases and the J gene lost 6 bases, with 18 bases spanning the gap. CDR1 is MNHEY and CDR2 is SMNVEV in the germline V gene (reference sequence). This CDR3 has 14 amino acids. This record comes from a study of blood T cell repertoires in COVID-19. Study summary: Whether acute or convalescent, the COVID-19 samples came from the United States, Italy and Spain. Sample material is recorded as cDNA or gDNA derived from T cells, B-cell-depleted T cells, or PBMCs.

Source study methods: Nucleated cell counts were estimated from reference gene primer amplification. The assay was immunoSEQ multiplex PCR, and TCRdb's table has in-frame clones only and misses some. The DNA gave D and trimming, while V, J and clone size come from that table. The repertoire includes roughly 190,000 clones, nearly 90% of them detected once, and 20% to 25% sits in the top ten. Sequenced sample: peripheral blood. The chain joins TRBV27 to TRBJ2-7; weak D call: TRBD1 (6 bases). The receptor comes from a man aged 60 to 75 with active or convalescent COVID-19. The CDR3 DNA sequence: TGTGCCAGCAGCCTGAACAGGGCATCGGCCGAGCAGTACTTC. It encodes CASSLNRASAEQYF.